Sequencing of this T cell receptor beta chain was carried out in a study of T cells expressing NK-cell markers. Study-wide context: Underlying the TCR beta repertoires were sorted CD3+CD56+NKG2C+, CD3+CD56+NKG2C- and CD3+CD56-NKG2C+ T cells.

CDR1 and CDR2 from the germline V gene are SGHRS and YFSETQ. The CDR3 loop spans 14 amino acids. General study results and limits: One observes that, in a handful of donors, these clonotypes were also the leading ones within the CD3+CD56-NKG2C+ fraction. Roughly 1.0-8% of CD8+ T cells in roughly six donors belonged to dominant NKG2C+ clonotypes.

Comments on this clonotype: Its antigen is not identified.

5'RACE template switching with UMIs generated TCR beta cDNA. TCRdb reanalyzed the 5' RACE reads and collapses them to one entry per CDR3 protein, without DNA. Here the sample table reports about 190,000 distinct CDR3 sequences. The chain uses TRBV5-1 and TRBJ1-2; TCRdb's D call of TRBD1 is untestable without DNA. Sequencing was carried out using blood T cells: a sorted CD56 or NKG2C T cell subset, CD4+ or CD8+ T cells, or bulk PBMC T cells (not recorded which). This sequence was found in a man between 18 and 69 years old in good health. CDR3 amino acids: CASSTTGGAYGYTF.